One TCR beta chain is described in this entry. This clone's antigen is unknown. Base-call qualities are not available, and no considerably larger clone is one nucleotide away. RNA was extracted using the RNeasy kit, and 0.5 to 1 microgram was reverse transcribed with random hexamers. The immunoSEQ multiplex PCR assay, which covers 54 Vbeta and 13 Jbeta segments, was used to amplify TCR beta CDR3 regions. Bias from PCR amplification was corrected by using a synthetic template baseline for primer optimization and for computational correction. As for the authors' bioinformatics: Reads were assigned to V, D and J genes according to IMGT and analyzed in immunoSEQ Analyzer, with only productive sequences retained. To calculate clonality, Shannon entropy was normalized by log2 of the number of productive unique sequences and then subtracted from one. For each patient and control, public and private clones were evaluated within the 100 most prevalent clones. A clone was defined as Susac-specific if it was absent from the healthy and MS cohorts, from over a thousand published viral clones and from other ImmuneACCESS disease sequences. TCRdb redid the processing of the public reads, applying fastp at Q25 and MiXCR, and retained in-frame beta chains. One record per CDR3 amino acid sequence lists the most common genes and DNA. TCRdb, rather than the study authors, made the V and J calls. This sample comprises fewer than 150,000 distinct CDR3 sequences, under 95% of them detected only once. Approximately 0.24% of the sample goes to the ten largest clones.

The germline V gene encodes CDR1 MNHEY and CDR2 SMNVEV (reference sequence). V is shortened by 8 bases, J by 6 bases, and the region joining them spans 11 bases. The CDR3 spans 12 residues, from the cysteine through the phenylalanine. CDR3 DNA is the only sequence kept; it has 36 bases, read in frame from the first base. The sample comes from a study of CD8 T cells in Susac syndrome (dated by TCRdb to the late 2010s). Describing the broader study: Whether CD8+ T cell activation and differentiation in Susac syndrome was antigen driven was tested using repertoire sequencing. The study compared CD8+ T cell repertoire clonality among approximately twelve healthy donors, around 14 Susac syndrome patients and 15 multiple sclerosis patients. Summary of the overall study and its limitations: The number of individuals in the TCR sequencing and HLA analysis was recognized as being relatively small.

Peripheral blood CD8+ and CD4+ T cells from healthy donors, Susac syndrome patients and multiple sclerosis patients were profiled using high-throughput TCR beta sequencing. The multiple sclerosis controls were treatment-naive patients whose relapsing-remitting disease, either stable or active, fulfilled the revised McDonald criteria. Bulk CD8+ and CD4+ T cells were purified by magnetic negative isolation, while CD8+ TEMRA cells were enriched using FACS. Blood was collected in EDTA tubes and processed within 24 hours, with PBMCs isolated through density gradient centrifugation. PBMCs intended for TCR sequencing were frozen in liquid nitrogen and were later thawed in a 37 degrees C water bath. A purity of at least 90% was achieved for sorted or isolated CD4+, CD8+ and CD8+ TEMRA cells.

The sequence joins TRBV27 to TRBJ2-1; tentative D gene TRBD2, with 6 bases matching. The TCR comes from a human donor with multiple sclerosis. Sequenced material: CD8+ T cells from PBMCs. This receptor has the CDR3 CASGTLGNEQFF. Read as DNA, the sequence is TGTGCCAGCGGGACTCTAGGCAATGAGCAGTTCTTC.